These 17 T cell receptor beta chains originate from one sample sequenced in a study of chemoradiotherapy in HPV16-positive cancers. The assay was immunoSEQ multiplex PCR, and TCRdb's table has in-frame clones only and misses some. The data hold approximately 3,500 clones, with about four fifths observed a single time. Sample collection was performed from a patient who underwent chemoradiotherapy. The receptor set was obtained from a human donor with HPV-associated anogenital cancer.

The chain has TRBV5-1 and TRBJ1-2; D is possibly TRBD1 (5 bases). The length of the CDR3 is 12 residues. V was cut by 5 bases and J by 7 bases, with 12 bases left in between. Germline CDR1 reads SGHRS; CDR2 reads YFSETQ. CDR3 in amino acids: CASRDKSSGYTF. The CDR3 DNA follows: TGCGCCAGCAGGGACAAGTCAAGTGGCTACACCTTC.

J is TRBJ2-7 and V is TRBV7-8; D perhaps matches TRBD1 (5 bases). The CDR3 contains 12 residues. Trimming left V 5 bases short and J 2 bases short, with 7 bases between. Germline V CDR1 and CDR2: SGHVS, FQNEAQ. The CDR3, as DNA: TGTGCCAGCAGCCCAGGGACCTACGAGCAGTACTTC. It codes for CASSPGTYEQYF.

The CDR3 DNA is TGTGCCTGGACGCAGGGACGAGACTATGGCTACACCTTC. It yields the protein CAWTQGRDYGYTF. The chain couples TRBV30 to TRBJ1-2, with D possibly matching TRBD1 (5 bases). The CDR3 sequence is 13 residues long. Germline assignment: CDR1 GTSNPN and CDR2 SVGIG (reference sequence). The V gene lost 4 bases and the J gene lost 3 bases, with 12 bases spanning the gap.

The chain couples TRBV30 to TRBJ2-1; the D gene is possibly TRBD2 (6 bases). Germline V gene data show CDR1 as GTSNPN and CDR2 as SVGIG (reference sequence). This CDR3 is 12 amino acids long. Trimming removed 0 bases from V and 12 bases from J, with 12 bases in between. CDR3 protein: CAWSVTDGGQFF. CDR3 DNA: TGTGCCTGGAGTGTAACCGACGGGGGGCAGTTCTTC.

The chain joins TRBV6-1 to TRBJ2-7, with D unresolved. The CDR3 is made up of 11 amino acids. Germline lookup yields CDR1 MNHNS and CDR2 SASEGT. Trimming stripped 4 bases from V and 4 bases from J, with 5 bases between. The CDR3 sequence: CASSGVYEQYF. CDR3 nucleotide sequence: TGTGCCAGCAGTGGGGTTTACGAGCAGTACTTC.

CDR3: CASSEYWNQPQHF. The CDR3 DNA reads TGCGCCAGCAGTGAATACTGGAATCAGCCCCAGCATTTT. V gene TRBV10-2 combines with J gene TRBJ1-5; D remains unclear. Germline V CDR1 and CDR2: WSHSY, SAAADI. The CDR3 spans 13 residues. Trimming removed 3 bases at V and 4 bases at J, with 7 bases between.

V gene TRBV4-1 combines with J gene TRBJ1-5, with a tentative D call TRBD1 (5 bases). With 3 bases removed from V and 0 bases from J, the gap between germline ends came to 9 bases. CDR1 and CDR2 from the germline V gene are MGHRA and YSYEKL. The CDR3 extends over 15 amino acids. In nucleotides, the CDR3 is TGCGCCAGCAGCCAGACAGATATTAGCAATCAGCCCCAGCATTTT. Protein: CASSQTDISNQPQHF.

This chain connects TRBV5-1 to TRBJ2-3, with D perhaps matching TRBD2 (6 bases). Trimming took off 4 bases at V and 0 bases at J, with 18 bases between the two ends. Germline values: CDR1 SGHRS, CDR2 YFSETQ. The CDR3 extends over 17 amino acids. CDR3 residues: CASSPGEAGTSTDTQYF. CDR3 in DNA: TGCGCCAGCAGCCCGGGGGAGGCGGGGACTAGCACAGATACGCAGTATTTT.

The chain recombines TRBV15 with TRBJ1-2; a possible D gene is TRBD1 (5 bases). The germline CDR1 and CDR2 sequences are LNHNV and YYDKDF (reference sequence). Trimming removed 5 bases at V and 0 bases at J, with 10 bases between. The CDR3 consists of 14 residues. The CDR3 nucleotides are TGTGCCACCAGCGAGGACAAGACTAACTATGGCTACACCTTC. Encoded protein: CATSEDKTNYGYTF.

The chain combines TRBV14 with TRBJ1-5; D remains unclear. This CDR3 contains 10 residues. V was shortened by 2 bases and J by 9 bases, with 2 bases between the two germline ends. CDR1 is SGHDN and CDR2 is FVKESK in the germline V gene. CDR3 sequence: CASSQSPQHF. CDR3 nucleotide sequence: TGTGCCAGCAGCCAATCGCCCCAGCATTTT.

The J gene is TRBJ1-3, the V gene TRBV19; D is unresolved. Trimming removed 6 bases at V and 1 base at J, with 10 bases between. This CDR3 has 14 amino acids. CDR1 is LNHDA and CDR2 is SQIVND in the germline V gene (reference sequence). In nucleotides, the CDR3 is TGTGCCAGTAGAGGTCTCGGATCTGGAAACACCATATATTTT. Translation gives CASRGLGSGNTIYF.

This clone was observed once. The J gene is TRBJ1-3, the V gene TRBV29-1; D is ambiguous. The CDR3 is made up of 12 amino acids. V was shortened by 4 bases and J by 0 bases, with 4 bases between the two germline ends. Germline V gives CDR1 SQVTM, CDR2 ANQGSEA. The CDR3 is CSVAGSGNTIYF. The CDR3 DNA reads as TGCAGCGTTGCGGGCTCTGGAAACACCATATATTTT.

The chain links TRBV9 to TRBJ1-2, with D maybe TRBD1 (5 bases). The V and J ends lost 4 bases and 5 bases respectively, with 18 bases between them. Germline CDR1 reads SGDLS; CDR2 reads YYNGEE. There are 15 residues in the CDR3. CDR3 bases: TGTGCCAGCAGCCCCACTCGAGGAGGGGAGTATGGCTACACCTTC. It codes for CASSPTRGGEYGYTF.

J is TRBJ2-3 and V is TRBV6-1; no clear D. In germline, CDR1 is MNHNS, CDR2 SASEGT. V was pared by 0 bases and J by 2 bases, with 9 bases between. There are 15 residues in the CDR3. CDR3 region: CASSEAYLITDTQYF. In DNA form, the CDR3 reads TGTGCCAGCAGTGAAGCATACCTAATCACAGATACGCAGTATTTT.

The J gene is TRBJ1-1, the V gene TRBV19; D uncertain. The CDR3 totals 13 residues. With 3 bases removed from V and 7 bases from J, the gap between germline ends came to 12 bases. CDR1 and CDR2 (germline): LNHDA, SQIVND (reference sequence). CDR3 DNA sequence: TGTGCCAGTAGTATTGGAACAGTCAATGAAGCTTTCTTT. Protein sequence: CASSIGTVNEAFF.

V and J are TRBV2 and TRBJ1-4; D not resolved. CDR3 length: 15 residues. The V end was cut by 8 bases, the J end by 0 bases, with 13 bases between. CDR1 and CDR2 (germline): SNHLY, FYNNEI. The CDR3 DNA is TGTGCCAGCCTCACGGGTGGAACAACTAATGAAAAACTGTTTTTT. Protein: CASLTGGTTNEKLFF.

The chain employs TRBV9 and TRBJ2-2; no reliable D call. Germline CDR1 is SGDLS and CDR2 is YYNGEE. There are 14 residues in the CDR3. Trimming took 0 bases from V and 6 from J, leaving 9 bases between them. CDR3 in DNA: TGTGCCAGCAGCGTAGCAAGCGATCCCGGGGAGCTGTTTTTT. It encodes CASSVASDPGELFF.